The rows below give T cell receptor beta chains drawn from one sample of a study of T cell changes during pregnancy in multiple sclerosis. The table came from immunoSEQ multiplex PCR; TCRdb's copy has only in-frame clones and leaves some out. The sample holds about 66,000 clones, 91% seen once. The sequencing here drew on CD8+ T cells from peripheral blood mononuclear cells, taken before pregnancy. These receptors originate from a female donor with multiple sclerosis, enrolled in a pregnancy study. Each CDR3 is given with its conserved first and last residue. A D gene is named only where the DNA matches it firmly. Where a row states a size, it is once, few, many or the class of an expanded clone; other rows omit it.

TRBV5-5	TRBJ1-4	-	-	TGTGCCAGCAGCCAAGCAGAGCGAGACGCTGAAAAACTGTTTTTT	CASSQAERDAEKLFF
TRBV6-6	TRBJ1-2	-	-	TGTGCCAGTTGCGAGGCAGGGGACTATGGCTACACCTTC	CASCEAGDYGYTF
TRBV5-1	TRBJ1-1	TRBD1	once	TGCGCCAGCCGGGACAGGGCAACTTTGAGGAACACTGAAGCTTTCTTT	CASRDRATLRNTEAFF
TRBV11-2	TRBJ2-5	TRBD2	-	TGTGCCAGCAGCCAATCAAGCGGGGGAGAGACCCAGTACTTC	CASSQSSGGETQYF
TRBV7-2	TRBJ1-1	-	-	TGTGCCAGCAGCCTTCTGGGCCCCGGCACTGAAGCTTTCTTT	CASSLLGPGTEAFF
TRBV9	TRBJ2-5	TRBD1	-	TGTGCCAGCAGCCCCCCGGGACAGGGGCAGCAAGAGACCCAGTACTTC	CASSPPGQGQQETQYF
TRBV11-2	TRBJ2-1	TRBD2	once	TGTGCCAGCGCTAGCGGGGGGGCCCATGAGCAGTTCTTC	CASASGGAHEQFF
TRBV5-6	TRBJ2-1	TRBD1	-	TGTGCCAGCAGCTCGACAGGGTATGAGCAGTTCTTC	CASSSTGYEQFF
TRBV12-2	TRBJ2-7	-	-	TGTGCAAGTCGCTTAACCGGATTAGGACAGGGTAGTCAGACTTGCGAGCAGTACTTC	CASRLTGLGQGSQTCEQYF
TRBV25-1	TRBJ2-3	-	once	TGTGCCAGCAGGTCGAGGGCCAAGACAGATACGCAGTATTTT	CASRSRAKTDTQYF